Each of the 10 T cell receptor beta chains below was sequenced from the same sample in a study of siplizumab effects on memory and regulatory T cells. Clones were read by immunoSEQ multiplex PCR, and TCRdb kept only the in-frame ones, dropping some. The sample records fewer than 120,000 clones, roughly 92% being singletons. The sequenced sample consisted of CD4+ T cells sorted from blood. Receptors were obtained from a human donor in good health.

This chain links TRBV4-1 with TRBJ2-4; no reliable D call. In germline, CDR1 is MGHRA, CDR2 YSYEKL. This CDR3 region has 16 residues. V lost 1 base to trimming and J lost 0 bases, with 10 bases between them. CDR3 in DNA: TGCGCCAGCAGCCAAGGGGAAGAAATAGCCAAAAACATTCAGTACTTC. Its protein product is CASSQGEEIAKNIQYF.

This clone was seen just once. This chain joins TRBV6-1 and TRBJ1-5, with D unclear. The CDR3 consists of 13 residues. Germline V CDR1 and CDR2: MNHNS, SASEGT. The V gene lost 2 bases and the J gene lost 3 bases, with 5 bases spanning the gap. The CDR3 coding sequence is TGTGCCAGCAGTGAACAGTTCAATCAGCCCCAGCATTTT. Protein: CASSEQFNQPQHF.

This rearrangement joins TRBV9 to TRBJ2-7; D could derive from TRBD1 or TRBD2 (5 bases each). This CDR3 comprises 14 residues. V was shortened by 0 bases and J by 2 bases, with 9 bases between the two germline ends. Germline V gives CDR1 SGDLS, CDR2 YYNGEE. For the CDR3, the DNA is TGTGCCAGCAGCGTAGATTGGGACGCCTACGAGCAGTACTTC. This sequence encodes CASSVDWDAYEQYF.

The chain combines TRBV19 with TRBJ1-2, with 8 bases that match TRBD1. In germline, CDR1 is LNHDA, CDR2 SQIVND (reference sequence). CDR3 length: 16 amino acids. V shed 5 bases and J 1 base; nucleotides not matched to a gene: 9. The CDR3 here is CASSDAGTGLNYGYTF. CDR3 nucleotide sequence: TGTGCCAGTAGTGACGCCGGGACAGGTCTTAACTATGGCTACACCTTC.

The chain links TRBV6-5 to TRBJ2-7; tentatively, D is TRBD2 (5 bases). Germline V gene data show CDR1 as MNHEY and CDR2 as SVGAGI. Trimming removed 2 bases at V and 4 bases at J, with 6 bases between. CDR3 length: 12 residues. Here the CDR3 reads CASSYRGYEQYF. CDR3 DNA: TGTGCCAGCAGTTACCGGGGTTACGAGCAGTACTTC.

The chain is built from TRBV28 and TRBJ2-7, with a tentative D call TRBD2 (6 bases). CDR1 is MDHEN and CDR2 is SYDVKM in the germline V gene. This CDR3 is built from 14 residues. V was cut by 2 bases and J by 7 bases, with 15 bases left in between. Here the CDR3 reads CASSLGGITREQYF. For the CDR3, the DNA is TGTGCCAGCAGTTTAGGGGGGATCACAAGGGAGCAGTACTTC.

The V and J genes are TRBV9 and TRBJ2-2, with D unclear. Looked up from germline, CDR1 is SGDLS and CDR2 is YYNGEE. This CDR3 has 14 amino acids. The V gene lost 0 bases and the J gene lost 6 bases, with 9 bases spanning the gap. The CDR3 coding sequence is TGTGCCAGCAGCGTAGAGAGCATCGCCGGGGAGCTGTTTTTT. Its translation is CASSVESIAGELFF.

The genes are TRBV6-1 and TRBJ1-1; 9 positions match TRBD1. This CDR3 region has 14 residues. Germline CDR1 reads MNHNS; CDR2 reads SASEGT. After removal of 7 bases from V and 5 bases from J, the junction contained 8 bases not matched to a gene. CDR3 amino acids: CASKGTGSRTEAFF. In DNA form, the CDR3 reads TGTGCCAGCAAAGGGACAGGGAGTCGGACTGAAGCTTTCTTT.

CDR3 sequence (DNA): TGTGCCAGCTCACCACAACTAGCGGAGCGCTACAATGAGCAGTTCTTC. Protein: CASSPQLAERYNEQFF. The J gene is TRBJ2-1, the V gene TRBV18; 8 bases are a match to TRBD2. The CDR3 length is 16 residues. Germline-derived CDR1 and CDR2 are KGHSH and LQKENI. The J segment lost 3 bases and the V segment lost 1 base, leaving 5 bases of the junction unmatched.

The chain uses TRBV19 and TRBJ1-4, with unresolved D. Germline CDR1 reads LNHDA; CDR2 reads SQIVND (reference sequence). V lost 6 bases to trimming and J lost 8 bases, with 10 bases between them. The CDR3 totals 12 residues. The CDR3 DNA is TGTGCCAGTAGGTTCGGGAGGGAAAAACTGTTTTTT. Translating it yields CASRFGREKLFF.